A selection of T cell receptor beta chains follows, all from one sample in a study of OX40 agonist ivuxolimab in advanced cancers. Measured with immunoSEQ multiplex PCR; TCRdb has only the in-frame clones, and not every one. This table has about 72,000 clones, approximately 90% appearing once. The sample was CD4+ or CD8+ T cells sorted from blood, taken in a trial of the OX40 agonist ivuxolimab. The receptors derive from an adult with an advanced solid tumor such as melanoma, head and neck, liver or kidney cancer. CDR3s include the opening cysteine and the closing phenylalanine or tryptophan. Each record gives: J gene, V gene, clone size, D gene, CDR3 DNA, CDR3 protein. D genes are given only for firm matches. Only some rows state a clone size, as once, few, many or a class for expanded clones.

J: TRBJ1-1
V: TRBV4-1
size: -
D: -
DNA: TGCGCCAGCAGCCAAGGGGAAGGGATGAACACTGAAGCTTTCTTT
CDR3: CASSQGEGMNTEAFF

J: TRBJ2-5
V: TRBV27
size: -
D: TRBD2
DNA: TGTGCCAGCAGTTTGGTTAGCGGGGGGGCCCAAGAGACCCAGTACTTC
CDR3: CASSLVSGGAQETQYF

J: TRBJ2-7
V: TRBV19
size: -
D: TRBD1
DNA: TGTGCCAGTAGTCCCCAGGGGGTCTCCTACGAGCAGTACTTC
CDR3: CASSPQGVSYEQYF

J: TRBJ1-3
V: TRBV7-9
size: -
D: TRBD1
DNA: TGTGCCAGCAGCCAGGGGACAGGGGGCGATGGAAACACCATATATTTT
CDR3: CASSQGTGGDGNTIYF

J: TRBJ2-7
V: TRBV27
size: once
D: -
DNA: TGTGCCAGCAGTTACTCATATCAGTACGAGCAGTACTTC
CDR3: CASSYSYQYEQYF

J: TRBJ2-1
V: TRBV19
size: -
D: -
DNA: TGTGCCAGTGGGGGTTACATCGGGCCCTACAATGAGCAGTTCTTC
CDR3: CASGGYIGPYNEQFF

J: TRBJ2-2
V: TRBV27
size: -
D: TRBD2
DNA: TGTGCCAGCAGGGGGGGACTAGCGGGAGTAACCGGGGAGCTGTTTTTT
CDR3: CASRGGLAGVTGELFF

J: TRBJ2-7
V: TRBV27
size: few
D: -
DNA: TGTGCCAGCAGGCACCGCTCCTACGAGCAGTACTTC
CDR3: CASRHRSYEQYF

J: TRBJ1-1
V: TRBV18
size: -
D: -
DNA: TGTGCCAGCTCACCAGAGGGGATCGGTTTCACTGAAGCTTTCTTT
CDR3: CASSPEGIGFTEAFF

J: TRBJ2-2
V: TRBV2
size: once
D: TRBD2
DNA: TGTGCCAGCAGTGCCGAGGGCGGGGGAATGGGCACCGGGGAGCTGTTTTTT
CDR3: CASSAEGGGMGTGELFF

J: TRBJ2-7
V: TRBV7-9
size: -
D: TRBD2
DNA: TGTGCCAGCAGCTCGGGACTAGATACCCGCGAGCAGTACTTC
CDR3: CASSSGLDTREQYF

J: TRBJ2-3
V: TRBV7-6
size: -
D: -
DNA: TGTGCCAGCAGCTTAGAGGCTGATGGCACAGATACGCAGTATTTT
CDR3: CASSLEADGTDTQYF

J: TRBJ1-1
V: TRBV4-3
size: -
D: -
DNA: TGCGCCAGCAGCCAAGATTCTGCAGACATGAACACTGAAGCTTTCTTT
CDR3: CASSQDSADMNTEAFF

J: TRBJ2-1
V: TRBV9
size: -
D: -
DNA: TGTGCCAGCAGCGTGGGGCATGACTCCTACAATGAGCAGTTCTTC
CDR3: CASSVGHDSYNEQFF